In its sample, the clone carrying this TCR beta chain was seen many times. What it binds is unknown. Amplification targeted TCR beta CDR3 regions from RNA transcripts. With the HTBI primer set, the TCR CDR3 went through a first round of RT-PCR. TCRdb called the multiplex PCR reads again in MiXCR, with one record for every CDR3 protein. The table has around 440,000 distinct CDR3 sequences, 15% to 19% seen once. This sample stems from a study of T cells in Graves' hyperthyroidism and ophthalmopathy. Study-wide results and limits: Blood also carried most thyroid clonotypes expanded above 0.001.

Germline values: CDR1 MDHEN, CDR2 SYDVKM. V gave up 7 bases and J gave up 0 bases, with 7 bases separating them. The CDR3 is 14 amino acids. The genes are TRBV28 and TRBJ1-6; D uncertain. The TCR comes from a woman between 18 and 29 years old with Graves' hyperthyroidism. The specimen sequenced was blood. The CDR3, as DNA: TGTGCCAGCACCCAGAGCTCCTATAATTCACCCCTCCACTTT. It translates to CASTQSSYNSPLHF.